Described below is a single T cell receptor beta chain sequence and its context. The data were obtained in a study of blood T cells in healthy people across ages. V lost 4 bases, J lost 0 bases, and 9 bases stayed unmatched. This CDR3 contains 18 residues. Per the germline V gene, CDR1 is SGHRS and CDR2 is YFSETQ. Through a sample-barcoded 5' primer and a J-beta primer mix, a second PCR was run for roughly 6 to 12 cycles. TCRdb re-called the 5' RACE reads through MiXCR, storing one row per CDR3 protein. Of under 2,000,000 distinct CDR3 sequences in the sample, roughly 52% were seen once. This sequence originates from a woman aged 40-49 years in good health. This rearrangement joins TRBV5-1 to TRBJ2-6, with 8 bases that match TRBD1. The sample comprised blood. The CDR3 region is CASSRLTGASSGANVLTF. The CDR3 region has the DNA TGCGCCAGCAGCAGACTGACAGGGGCGAGCTCTGGGGCCAACGTCCTGACTTTC. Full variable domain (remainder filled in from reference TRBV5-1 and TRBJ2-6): KAGVTQTPRYLIKTRGQQVTLSCSPISGHRSVSWYQQTPGQGLQFLFEYFSETQRNKGNFPGRFSGRQFSNSRSEMNVSTLELGDSALYLCASSRLTGASSGANVLTFGAGSRLTVL.